This T cell receptor (beta chain) was recovered during a study of T cells in localized non-small cell lung cancer. Some clones are missing from TCRdb's copy, which holds only in-frame ones; the method was immunoSEQ multiplex PCR. The sample has tens of thousands of clones, almost 85% seen once; the top ten hold roughly 13%. The sequencing here drew on peripheral blood, taken before any cancer treatment. This clonotype was sampled from a female donor aged 60 or older with stage I lung adenocarcinoma.

The DNA of the CDR3 is TGTGCCAGCAGCAAACTTGGCCCCATGAACACTGAAGCTTTCTTT. Protein sequence: CASSKLGPMNTEAFF. The chain employs TRBV21-1 and TRBJ1-1; the table's D call, TRBD1, was not checked against the DNA. TRBV21-1 is tagged as a pseudogene. This CDR3 has 15 residues.